This record concerns one T cell receptor (beta chain) sequence. These data originate in a study of blood T cell repertoires in COVID-19. Overall study: Researchers got acute and convalescent COVID-19 samples from the United States, Italy and Spain.

V shed 1 base, J shed 3 bases, and the junction held 7 bases outside the gene matches. This CDR3 contains 16 residues. Germline V gene sequence: CDR1 SEHNR, CDR2 FQNEAQ (reference sequence). How the authors handled the data: Nucleated cell counts were estimated from reference gene primer amplification. Sequenced by immunoSEQ multiplex PCR; TCRdb stores in-frame clones only, minus some. Clonal size and the V and J genes are those of that table, whereas D and trimming came from the DNA. The data hold 250,000 to 350,000 clones, with 80% to 90% observed a single time. This chain uses TRBV7-9 with TRBJ2-3, with 7 bases matching TRBD2. Specimen: PBMCs or T cells enriched from blood (not recorded which). This receptor was taken from a woman aged 25 to 45 who had recovered from COVID-19. Here the CDR3 reads CASSLVSSGNTDTQYF. DNA for the CDR3: TGTGCCAGCAGCTTAGTTTCCAGCGGGAATACAGATACGCAGTATTTT.